This TCR beta chain was recorded in a study of OX40 agonist ivuxolimab in advanced cancers. Assay used: immunoSEQ multiplex PCR; TCRdb lists only in-frame clones, some missing. This sample has some 70,000 clones; approximately 90% occur once, and the top ten carry just over 0.3%. General study points: With doses of 0.1 to 3.0 mg/kg, CD4+ and CD8+ blood T cells had undergone clonal expansion by week 6. Some of the nonresponding patients also showed low levels of normalized T-cell clonal expansion. On average, a greater number of expanded clones characterised CD8+ T cells relative to CD4+.

Comments on this clone: The antigen is undetermined.

V was shortened by 2 bases and J by 1 base, with 10 bases between the two germline ends. This CDR3 is built from 15 residues. Germline assignment: CDR1 SNHLY and CDR2 FYNNEI. Sequenced material: CD4+ or CD8+ T cells sorted from blood, taken in a trial of the OX40 agonist ivuxolimab. This chain connects TRBV2 to TRBJ2-3; no clear D gene. This TCR came from an adult with an advanced solid tumor such as melanoma, head and neck, liver or kidney cancer. The CDR3 spells CASSESRLGTDTQYF. CDR3 in DNA: TGTGCCAGCAGTGAATCCCGGCTAGGCACAGATACGCAGTATTTT.